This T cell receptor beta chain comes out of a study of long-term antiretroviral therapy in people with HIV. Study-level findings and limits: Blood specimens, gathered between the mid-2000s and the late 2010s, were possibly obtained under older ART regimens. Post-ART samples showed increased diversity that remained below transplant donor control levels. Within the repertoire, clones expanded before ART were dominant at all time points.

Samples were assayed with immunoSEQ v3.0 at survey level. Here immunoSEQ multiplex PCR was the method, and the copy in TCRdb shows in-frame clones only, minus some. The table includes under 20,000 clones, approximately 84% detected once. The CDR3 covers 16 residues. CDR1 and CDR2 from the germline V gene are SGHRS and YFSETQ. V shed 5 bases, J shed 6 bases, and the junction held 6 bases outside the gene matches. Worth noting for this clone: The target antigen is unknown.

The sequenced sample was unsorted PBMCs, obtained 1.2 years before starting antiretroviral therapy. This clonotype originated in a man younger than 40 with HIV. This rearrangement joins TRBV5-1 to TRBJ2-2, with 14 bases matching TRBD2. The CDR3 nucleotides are TGCGCCAGCAGTCTAAGACTAGCGGGAGGGCCCGGGGAGCTGTTTTTT. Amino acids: CASSLRLAGGPGELFF. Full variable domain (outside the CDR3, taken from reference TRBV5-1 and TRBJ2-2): KAGVTQTPRYLIKTRGQQVTLSCSPISGHRSVSWYQQTPGQGLQFLFEYFSETQRNKGNFPGRFSGRQFSNSRSEMNVSTLELGDSALYLCASSLRLAGGPGELFFGEGSRLTVL.